This TCR beta chain was sequenced for a study of blood T cell repertoires in COVID-19 (dated by TCRdb to 2018 to 2020). About the full investigation: Collaborator samples came from the United States, Italy and Spain and covered acute and convalescent phases of COVID-19. The material from the prospective study consisted of cDNA or gDNA derived from T cells, B-cell-depleted T cells, or PBMCs. Subjects who had been exposed to COVID-19, were actively infected with it, or had recovered from it provided the deeply sampled blood TCRbeta repertoires that made up the dataset. The repertoires were released in a freely available public database meant as a resource for research on the immune response to SARS-CoV-2. Samples were obtained from the ongoing ImmuneRACE study (first 160 participants) and from over 1,000 subjects provided by 6 global collaborators. Nearly every sample came with metadata listing a de-identified subject ID, COVID-19 status, age in years and sex. Where available, HLA class I and class II types were taken from metadata supplied by the sample provider and were not determined by assay-based typing.

Study-level results and caveats: How much clinical and demographic metadata was included differed by source and by participant, and the metadata was provided uncurated.

On this clone itself: Its binding antigen is unknown. No much larger clone exists at a distance of one base, and base qualities are not known.

TCRbeta CDR3 regions were amplified from genomic DNA using the immunoSEQ Assay, a bias-controlled multiplex PCR. As for the authors' bioinformatics: The number of nucleated cells in each sample was estimated by amplification of reference gene primers within the assay. To quantify the absolute abundance of each unique TCRbeta CDR3 rearrangement, sequence reads were collapsed and filtered. For each sample, productive Simpson clonality was calculated as the square root of Simpson's diversity index across productive rearrangements. The table was pulled from immuneACCESS by TCRdb, which kept in-frame rearrangements only. Such tables lose some clones; where checked, under half of the loss comes from unresolved V genes, and the rest has no known cause. V and J calls and clone size are copied from that table; D and trimming were computed from the DNA. Here the sample has some 110,000 clones; around 83% occur a single time. The ten most abundant clones make up 3.2% of the sample.

In Seattle, one collaborating source enrolled patients while the infection was active and tracked those patients longitudinally over the course of disease. Whole blood was collected in K2EDTA tubes by collaborating institutions according to the institutions' own protocols. For TCRbeta analysis, collaborators shipped samples in one of three forms: frozen whole blood, isolated PBMCs, or DNA extracted from either of those sample types. V is cut by 0 bases and J by 4 bases, and the space between the germline ends is 10 bases. The CDR3, from cysteine to phenylalanine, totals 14 residues. Only CDR3 DNA remains: 42 bases, in frame from the first base. The germline V gene (reference sequence) sets CDR1 to SGHKS and CDR2 to YYEKEE.

The receptor's source is an elderly woman with COVID-19, enrolled during active disease. The sequencing input was peripheral blood. This receptor chain uses TRBV5-5 and TRBJ1-1; the D segment could be TRBD1, given 6 matching bases. Here is the DNA: TGTGCCAGCAGCTTGGAAAGGGGGGGCACTGAAGCTTTCTTT. It encodes CASSLERGGTEAFF.